A selection of T cell receptor beta chains follows, all from one sample in a study of cytomegalovirus exposure and HLA in healthy donors. Assay used: immunoSEQ multiplex PCR; TCRdb lists only in-frame clones, some missing. Here the sample spans roughly 50,000 clones, around 90% being singletons. The sequenced sample was PBMCs. The receptors originated from a man younger than 35 in good health and CMV-seronegative. The CDR3 runs from the conserved cysteine through the conserved F or W. A D gene is named only where the DNA matches it firmly.

D gene	V gene	J gene	CDR3 DNA	CDR3 protein
TRBD2	TRBV28	TRBJ2-2	TGTGCCAGCAGTTTTTCGGGGGGTGTTGGGCTGTTTTTT	CASSFSGGVGLFF
TRBD2	TRBV28	TRBJ2-1	TGTGCCAGCAGTCCCGGGACTAGCGGGTTGAGCTCCTACAATGAGCAGTTCTTC	CASSPGTSGLSSYNEQFF
NA	TRBV28	TRBJ1-2	TGTGCCAGCCTAGGGGTATCTAACTATGGCTACACCTTC	CASLGVSNYGYTF
TRBD1	TRBV2	TRBJ2-7	TGTGCCAGCAGTGATCAGAGACAGGGACCCTACGAGCAGTACTTC	CASSDQRQGPYEQYF
TRBD2	TRBV13	TRBJ2-3	TGTGCCAGCAGCAGCGGGGCTTCAGATACGCAGTATTTT	CASSSGASDTQYF
TRBD1	TRBV2	TRBJ2-2	TGTGCCAGCAGTGAAGGGACAGGGAGGATCCACACCGGGGAGCTGTTTTTT	CASSEGTGRIHTGELFF
NA	TRBV7-2	TRBJ1-1	TGTGCCAGCAGACGCGACAGGAGGAACACTGAAGCTTTCTTT	CASRRDRRNTEAFF
TRBD1	TRBV27	TRBJ1-1	TGTGCCAGCAGTTTATCGCCCACAGGGGGTCGGACTGAAGCTTTCTTT	CASSLSPTGGRTEAFF
TRBD2	TRBV4-2	TRBJ2-3	TGTGCCAGCAGCCAAGAGCCGACTAGCGGACGATACAGCACAGATACGCAGTATTTT	CASSQEPTSGRYSTDTQYF
TRBD2	TRBV27	TRBJ2-1	TGTGCCAGCAGTTTCAGTCCACTAGCGGGAGGGCCGGGCTCCTACAATGAGCAGTTCTTC	CASSFSPLAGGPGSYNEQFF
NA	TRBV7-2	TRBJ2-4	TGTGCCAGCAGCGAGCGGGCGAGCACAAACATTCAGTACTTC	CASSERASTNIQYF
TRBD1	TRBV9	TRBJ2-2	TGTGCCAGCAGTCCGGGACAGGGGGCGCGTGTTGACACCGGGGAGCTGTTTTTT	CASSPGQGARVDTGELFF
NA	TRBV2	TRBJ1-2	TGTGCCAGCAGTGAAGGGGACACCCCAGGCTACACCTTC	CASSEGDTPGYTF
TRBD2	TRBV6-4	TRBJ2-3	TGTGCCAGCAGTGCGGCAGCGGGAGGGGCAGATACGCAGTATTTT	CASSAAAGGADTQYF
NA	TRBV10-2	TRBJ1-1	TGCGCCAGCAGTGAGTTAACGAGGAACACTGAAGCTTTCTTT	CASSELTRNTEAFF
TRBD2	TRBV7-3	TRBJ2-1	TGTGCCAGCAGCGGAATCGGGACTAGCGGGAGAAATGAGCAGTTCTTC	CASSGIGTSGRNEQFF
NA	TRBV27	TRBJ2-1	TGTGCCAGCAGCCTCGGGACACCATTCAATGAGCAGTTCTTC	CASSLGTPFNEQFF
TRBD1	TRBV10-1	TRBJ2-2	TGCGCCAGCAGTGAAAGGGAACAGGGGCAAAGCCCGAACACCGGGGAGCTGTTTTTT	CASSEREQGQSPNTGELFF
NA	TRBV7-9	TRBJ1-1	TGTGCCAGCACCGAGGTGTTCAGGGAAACCGACACTGAAGCTTTCTTT	CASTEVFRETDTEAFF
TRBD2	TRBV5-6	TRBJ2-7	TGTGCCAGCAGCGGCACGGGGGAGGGCCCCTACGAGCAGTACTTC	CASSGTGEGPYEQYF
NA	TRBV6-1	TRBJ2-5	TGTGCCAGCAGTGAGTGGTCGGGGGTCCGTGAGACCCAGTACTTC	CASSEWSGVRETQYF
NA	TRBV5-1	TRBJ2-7	TGCGCCAGCAGCTTGCTCGTCCCGGGGTCCTACGAGCAGTACTTC	CASSLLVPGSYEQYF